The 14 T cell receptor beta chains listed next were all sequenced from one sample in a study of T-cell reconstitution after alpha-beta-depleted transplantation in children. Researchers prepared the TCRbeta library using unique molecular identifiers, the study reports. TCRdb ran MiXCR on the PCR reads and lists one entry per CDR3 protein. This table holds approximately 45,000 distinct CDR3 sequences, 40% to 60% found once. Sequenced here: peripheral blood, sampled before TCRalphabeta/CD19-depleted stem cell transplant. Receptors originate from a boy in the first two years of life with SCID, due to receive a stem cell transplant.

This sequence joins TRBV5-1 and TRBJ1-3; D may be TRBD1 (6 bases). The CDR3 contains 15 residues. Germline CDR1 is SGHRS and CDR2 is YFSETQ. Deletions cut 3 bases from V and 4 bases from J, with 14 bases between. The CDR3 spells CASSYFGTLGNTIYF. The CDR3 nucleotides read TGCGCCAGCAGCTATTTTGGGACATTAGGAAACACCATATATTTT.

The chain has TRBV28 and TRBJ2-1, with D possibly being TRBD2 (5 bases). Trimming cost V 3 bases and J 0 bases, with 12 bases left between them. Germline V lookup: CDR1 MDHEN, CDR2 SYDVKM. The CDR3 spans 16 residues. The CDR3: CASSLRVSSSYNEQFF. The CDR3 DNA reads TGTGCCAGCAGTTTGAGGGTTTCTAGCTCCTACAATGAGCAGTTCTTC. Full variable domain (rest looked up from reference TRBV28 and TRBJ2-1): DVKVTQSSRYLVKRTGEKVFLECVQDMDHENMFWYRQDPGLGLRLIYFSYDVKMKEKGDIPEGYSVSREKKERFSLILESASTNQTSMYLCASSLRVSSSYNEQFFGPGTRLTVL.

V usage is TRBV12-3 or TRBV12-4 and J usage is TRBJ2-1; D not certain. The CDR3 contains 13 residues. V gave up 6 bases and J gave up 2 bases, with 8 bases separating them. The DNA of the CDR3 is TGTGCCAGCAGGATTCAGACCTACAATGAGCAGTTCTTC. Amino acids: CASRIQTYNEQFF.

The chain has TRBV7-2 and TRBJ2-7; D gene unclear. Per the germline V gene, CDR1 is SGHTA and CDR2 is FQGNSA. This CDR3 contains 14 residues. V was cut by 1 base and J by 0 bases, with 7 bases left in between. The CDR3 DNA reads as TGTGCCAGCAGCTTAGGACTGAGCTCCTACGAGCAGTACTTC. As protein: CASSLGLSSYEQYF. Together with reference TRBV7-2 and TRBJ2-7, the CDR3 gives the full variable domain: GAGVSQSPSNKVTEKGKDVELRCDPISGHTALYWYRQSLGQGLEFLIYFQGNSAPDKSGLPSDRFSAERTGGSVSTLTIQRTQQEDSAVYLCASSLGLSSYEQYFGPGTRLTVT.

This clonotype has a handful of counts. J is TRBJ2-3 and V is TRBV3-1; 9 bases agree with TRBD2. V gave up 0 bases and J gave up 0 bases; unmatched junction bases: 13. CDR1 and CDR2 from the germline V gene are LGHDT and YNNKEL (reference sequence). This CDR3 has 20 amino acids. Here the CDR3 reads CASSQESVAGGRFSTDTQYF. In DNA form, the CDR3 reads TGTGCCAGCAGCCAAGAGTCGGTCGCGGGGGGGCGATTTAGCACAGATACGCAGTATTTT.

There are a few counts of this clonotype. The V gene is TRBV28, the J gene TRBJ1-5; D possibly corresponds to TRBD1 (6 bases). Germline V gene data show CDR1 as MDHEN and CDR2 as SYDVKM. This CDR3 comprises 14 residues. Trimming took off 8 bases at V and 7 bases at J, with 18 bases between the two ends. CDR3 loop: CASVIGGGGQPQHF. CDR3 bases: TGTGCCAGCGTAATAGGAGGGGGAGGCCAGCCCCAGCATTTT.

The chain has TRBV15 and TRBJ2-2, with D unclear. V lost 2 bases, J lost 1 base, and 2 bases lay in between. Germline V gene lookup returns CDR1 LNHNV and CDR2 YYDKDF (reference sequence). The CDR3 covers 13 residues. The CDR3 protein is CATSRLNTGELFF. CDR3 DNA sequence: TGTGCCACCAGCAGACTGAACACCGGGGAGCTGTTTTTT.

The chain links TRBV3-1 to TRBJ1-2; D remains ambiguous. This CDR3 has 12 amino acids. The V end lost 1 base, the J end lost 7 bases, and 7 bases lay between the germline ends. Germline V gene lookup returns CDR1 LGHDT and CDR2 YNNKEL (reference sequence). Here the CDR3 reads CASSQVYAGYTF. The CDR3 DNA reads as TGTGCCAGCAGCCAAGTTTATGCTGGCTACACCTTC.

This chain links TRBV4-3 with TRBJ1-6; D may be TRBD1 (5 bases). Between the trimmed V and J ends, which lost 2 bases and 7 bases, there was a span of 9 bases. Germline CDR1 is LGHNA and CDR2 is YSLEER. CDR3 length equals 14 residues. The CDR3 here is CASSQFRENSPLHF. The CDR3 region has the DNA TGCGCCAGCAGCCAATTCAGGGAAAATTCACCCCTCCACTTT.

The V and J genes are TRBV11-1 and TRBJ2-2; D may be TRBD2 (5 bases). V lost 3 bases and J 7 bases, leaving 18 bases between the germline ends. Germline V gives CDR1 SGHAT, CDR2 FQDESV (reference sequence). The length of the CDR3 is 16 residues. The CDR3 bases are TGTGCCAGCAGCTTCGACCGGACTGGGCCGGGCGGGGAGCTGTTTTTT. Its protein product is CASSFDRTGPGGELFF.

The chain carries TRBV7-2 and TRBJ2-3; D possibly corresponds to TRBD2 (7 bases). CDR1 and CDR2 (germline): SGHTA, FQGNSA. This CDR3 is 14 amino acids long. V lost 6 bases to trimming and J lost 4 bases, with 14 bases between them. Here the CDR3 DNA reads TGTGCCAGCAGAGCTGCGGGGGCCCCAGATACGCAGTATTTT. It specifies CASRAAGAPDTQYF.

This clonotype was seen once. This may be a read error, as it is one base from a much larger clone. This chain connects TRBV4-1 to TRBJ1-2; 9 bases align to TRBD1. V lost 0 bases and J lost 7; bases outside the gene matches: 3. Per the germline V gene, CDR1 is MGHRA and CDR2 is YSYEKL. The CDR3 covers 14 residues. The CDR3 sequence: CASSQEQGACGYTF. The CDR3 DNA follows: TGCGCCAGCAGCCAAGAACAGGGGGCCTGTGGCTACACCTTC.

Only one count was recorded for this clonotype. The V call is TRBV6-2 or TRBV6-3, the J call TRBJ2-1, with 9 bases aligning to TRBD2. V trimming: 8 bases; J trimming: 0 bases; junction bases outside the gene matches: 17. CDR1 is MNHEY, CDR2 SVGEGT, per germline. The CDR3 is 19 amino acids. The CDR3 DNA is TGTGCCAGCGAAACTTTAGGGCTAGCGGGGCGGAGCTCCTACAATGAGCAGTTCTTC. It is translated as CASETLGLAGRSSYNEQFF.

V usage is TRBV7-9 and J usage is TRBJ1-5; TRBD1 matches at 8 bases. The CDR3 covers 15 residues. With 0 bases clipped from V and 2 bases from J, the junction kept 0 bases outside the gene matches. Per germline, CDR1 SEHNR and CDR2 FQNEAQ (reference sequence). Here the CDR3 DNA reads TGTGCCAGCAGCTTAGCGGGACAGGGCAATCAGCCCCAGCATTTT. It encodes CASSLAGQGNQPQHF. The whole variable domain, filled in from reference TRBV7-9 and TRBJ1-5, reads DTGVSQNPRHKITKRGQNVTFRCDPISEHNRLYWYRQTLGQGPEFLTYFQNEAQLEKSRLLSDRFSAERPKGSFSTLEIQRTEQGDSAMYLCASSLAGQGNQPQHFGDGTRLSIL.